Below, one T cell receptor (beta chain) is given with its context. Its binding antigen is unknown. No per-base quality is available; no much larger clone lies one base away. The entry originates in a study of cytomegalovirus exposure and HLA in healthy donors (dated by TCRdb to about 2017). With regard to the full study: According to an earlier analysis of 587 of the donors, roughly 180 million T cells yielded some 120 million unique TCR beta sequences and less than 300 Gb of sequence data. Every discovery cohort repertoire had been produced on one sequencing platform. Donor age, sex, ethnicity and CMV serostatus were collected together with the repertoire data. Of the approximately 400 genotyped donors, roughly 85% fell in the genetic ancestry cluster associated with self-reported Caucasian donors. Genome-wide SNP genotypes for about three fifths of the roughly 700 donors were used in a later genetic analysis, which treated that subset as a discovery cohort. The aim of the study was to test whether cataloging public T cell receptors could identify signatures of past pathogen exposure. An early release that covered fewer than 800 HLA-typed donors contained approximately 290 gigabases of sequencing data and 85 million to 100 million unique TCR sequences. Among 398 genotyped donors of the cohort, an average of around 220,000 unique TCR beta nucleotide sequences was sequenced per donor, of which about 19% were non-productive. HLA typing included class I and class II loci at four-digit resolution. A later analysis re-examined previously published TCR beta repertoires from roughly 720 donors and added high-resolution HLA genotyping to investigate patterns of TCR occurrence. Rather than drawing on any new phenotypic data, the later analysis identified candidate immune exposures from TCR beta sequences and the way those sequences occurred across donors. To predict cytomegalovirus infection status, the study brought together high-throughput TCR immunosequencing, statistical association of individual TCRs with disease status, and machine learning. The T cell repertoires of 700 or so subjects were profiled by immunosequencing and related to cytomegalovirus serostatus. In addition to the first cohort of approximately 650 subjects, a separate validation cohort of 130 or so different subjects was used. Several DR-DQ haplotypes were treated as single units for association and clustering because of strong linkage in the cohort. An earlier analysis of roughly 580 of the donors used high-throughput TCR beta sequencing to judge whether each TCR beta V gene segment behaved as functional or pseudogenic. Typing coverage varied by locus: about 629-640 donors for A, B, C, DRB1 and DQB1; approximately 500 for DQA1; some 610 for DPA1; fewer than 480 for DPB1. What the authors observed across the whole study: Linkage disequilibrium might explain the correlated functional status among segregating V segments, but an unknown experimental factor could not be excluded. While some public TCRs were present in many individuals, most TCR sequences turned up only very rarely across donors. When HLA alleles, especially DR and DQ, strongly co-occurred, TCR associations were difficult to assign to individual alleles. Most CMV-associated TCR beta chains appeared to be HLA-restricted in a later analysis, and the HLA associations seemed to be driven largely by CMV exposure. In vitro tests confirmed that a few of the cytomegalovirus-associated TCR beta chains recognize cytomegalovirus antigens. A cluster of highly shared sequence variants was judged likely to be a technical artifact of the sequencing pipeline. V-gene and J-gene trimming of TCR beta chains was associated with a missense DCLRE1C variant in a later genetic analysis, and the association was replicated in an independent cohort. According to a later analysis, parvovirus B19, influenza, CMV and Epstein-Barr virus appeared linked to several top co-occurrence clusters. The presence/absence analyses assumed that sequencing depth was roughly uniform across donors, and that assumption may not be true. It was suggested by the authors that the approach could potentially be generalized to other disease states and immunological phenotypes. Immune exposure information for the cohort was limited to CMV serostatus. In the study, approximately 160 TCR beta chains were listed as associated with cytomegalovirus. In this cohort, only TCR beta chains were sequenced, and detectable features were limited by the absence of alpha or paired-chain data. Because counts were too low, roughly 16 rarely observed V segments, including chromosome 9 orphons, were excluded from the earlier analysis of 587 of the donors. A further reported finding was that TCR beta sequences accurately predicted the HLA-A and HLA-B alleles for most subjects in the first cohort. Because HLA typing was unavailable for some donors at each locus, only the typed subset was used in association tests. An earlier analysis of approximately 570 of the donors showed that most TCR beta V segments appeared in productive rearrangements either about 87% or about 30% of the time, which broadly matched IMGT annotations. The classifier was reported to diagnose cytomegalovirus status with high specificity and sensitivity in both the original and validation cohorts. Compared with the approximately 720-donor mean, donors in an Asian-associated ancestry cluster had fewer N-insertions in productive TCRs, according to a later genetic analysis. The 87-base-pair reads could not distinguish some IMGT-functional V segments, including TRBV6-2 and TRBV6-3, so those segments were excluded. Specific HLA alleles were associated with over 15,000 TCR beta sequences at a false discovery rate of 0.05 in a later analysis. In a later analysis, HLA-associated TCR beta chains showed more clonal expansion and lower generation probabilities than non-associated chains that were equally common. According to a later analysis, TCR association rates differed among HLA loci, with DRB1 alleles showing the most associated TCRs and HLA-C alleles showing the fewest.

The protocol used for the library was the immunoSEQ multiplex PCR assay. A mixture of 60 forward primers for TCR Vbeta segments and 13 reverse primers for TCR Jbeta segments was used in the multiplex PCR. The CDR3 region of rearranged TCR beta genes was amplified from genomic DNA by a multiplex PCR assay. The amplified TCR beta libraries were sequenced on the Illumina HiSeq System as 87-base-pair reads. As for the original processing: A later analysis tallied 80 million to 95 million unique TCR beta chains across the 600 to 700 repertoires, and about 10 million of those chains were shared by two or more donors. A nearest-neighbor algorithm error-corrected the raw reads and collapsed the reads into unique sequences, merging closely related sequences to remove PCR and sequencing errors. To assign V, D and J gene segments, CDR3 sequences were aligned to IMGT reference sequences. For a sequence to be retained, a match of at least six nucleotides to both a V gene segment and a J gene segment was required. Rearrangements were classified as productive when the CDR3 lacked stop codons and remained in frame with V and J, and all other rearrangements were classified as non-productive. CDR3 was defined by IMGT convention, running from the second conserved V-encoded cysteine to the conserved J-encoded phenylalanine. The earlier analysis of a few hundred of the donors excluded sequences that lacked an unambiguous match to a single V gene segment. An earlier analysis of a few hundred of the donors called V segments functional above 56.7% productive rearrangements and segregating when the between-donor standard deviation exceeded 5%. A statistical classification framework was built to diagnose cytomegalovirus status from the catalog of TCR beta chain sequences. V and J gene assignment, in a later analysis, came from comparing TCR nucleotide sequences with IMGT/GENE-DB human TR gene sequences. The TCRdist pipeline was used in a later analysis to assign CDR3 sequences and most-parsimonious VDJ recombination scenarios. A later analysis defined each TCR beta chain by its CDR3 amino acid sequence plus V-gene family, and excluded reads lacking a unique V-gene family. In a later analysis, approximately 590 highly shared, low-generation-probability nucleotide sequences were removed to address suspected cross-contamination and a sequencing artifact. In a later analysis, a clonal expansion index was calculated for each public chain from normalized within-repertoire ranks of inferred template counts. In a later analysis, generation probabilities were computed using a VDJ recombination model fitted to out-of-frame rearrangements, and the results were checked against IGoR. A later analysis scored TCR-TCR, TCR-HLA and TCR-CMV co-occurrence with hypergeometric tests, applying a repertoire-size bias correction to TCR pairs. A later analysis estimated false discovery rates by permuting HLA or CMV assignments 20 times. In a later analysis, co-occurring TCRs were grouped using DBSCAN, with TCRdist sequence similarity added in when clustering inside HLA-allele-positive subsets. Repertoires with fewer than 30,000 or more than 120,000 public chains, plus five repertoires with anomalous nucleotide sharing, were excluded from co-occurrence clustering. The source is immuneACCESS, and TCRdb retained only in-frame sequences with V and J called. Part of the clones is not carried over; for the studies checked, unresolved V genes explain less than half of this, and the remainder is unexplained. V and J calls and clone size are given by that table; D and trimming were obtained from the DNA. The sample has more than 95,000 clones on record, 65% to 75% of them singletons. Clones ranked in the top ten supply roughly 4% of the sample.

The germline V gene (reference sequence) sets CDR1 to WNHNN and CDR2 to SYGVQD. CDR3 length: 15 amino acids, cysteine to phenylalanine. Left in the record is the CDR3 DNA by itself, 45 bases read in frame from the first base. V loses 2 bases of germline sequence and J loses 0 bases, and the interval between the two ends is 9 bases. The cohort comprised more than 550 healthy bone marrow donors. Cohort members were all nominally healthy when sampled, although unrecorded immune exposures were likely present. The donor was CMV seropositive and belonged to the group of some 290 seropositive cohort members. A peripheral blood sample was provided by each donor, and peripheral blood mononuclear cells were used for TCR beta sequencing. Genomic DNA extraction from the blood cell samples was performed with the Qiagen DNeasy Blood Extraction Kit.

The TCR sequence derives from a woman between 50 and 59 years old in good health and CMV-seropositive. The chain is assembled from TRBV10-1 and TRBJ2-3; TRBD1 is perhaps the D gene, given 6 matching bases. Material for sequencing was PBMCs. The CDR3 sequence is CASSERGISTDTQYF. DNA sequence: TGCGCCAGCAGTGAGAGGGGGATCAGCACAGATACGCAGTATTTT.